These 21 T cell receptor beta chains share one sample of origin, sequenced in a study of blood T cell repertoires in COVID-19. The method was immunoSEQ multiplex PCR; TCRdb's version includes in-frame clones alone and lacks a portion of them. Among over 350,000 clones listed, just over 85% were seen once. Source material: peripheral blood. Receptors originate from a woman aged 30 to 39 with active or convalescent COVID-19.

The chain links TRBV11-2 to TRBJ2-3; D may be TRBD2 (5 bases). Germline CDR1 SGHAT, CDR2 FQNNGV. Trimming took 4 bases from V and 0 from J, leaving 20 bases between them. The CDR3 consists of 18 residues. In DNA form, the CDR3 reads TGTGCCAGCAGCTACCCCCTGAGGGAGCTATCTAGCACAGATACGCAGTATTTT. This codes for CASSYPLRELSSTDTQYF.

The CDR3 region is CATSDSGLADEQFF. The CDR3 DNA reads as TGTGCCACCAGTGATTCCGGACTAGCGGATGAGCAGTTCTTC. This sequence joins TRBV24-1 and TRBJ2-1; 10 bases line up with TRBD2. Looked up from germline, CDR1 is KGHDR and CDR2 is SFDVKD. Unmatched junction bases numbered 2, after V lost 2 bases and J lost 8 bases. There are 14 residues in the CDR3.

V usage is TRBV5-1 and J usage is TRBJ2-1; weak D call: TRBD2 (6 bases). The CDR3 contains 15 residues. From germline, CDR1 is SGHRS and CDR2 YFSETQ. The V and J ends lost 2 bases and 8 bases respectively, with 17 bases between them. Here the CDR3 reads CASSFRERVTDEQFF. The CDR3 region has the DNA TGCGCCAGCAGCTTTCGGGAGCGGGTCACGGATGAGCAGTTCTTC.

The V gene is TRBV5-6, the J gene TRBJ1-1; D unclear. The ends were cut back, 0 bases at V and 1 base at J, with 16 bases in the middle. Germline CDR1 reads SGHDT; CDR2 reads YYEEEE. The length of the CDR3 is 17 residues. The CDR3 DNA sequence: TGTGCCAGCAGCTTGGATCGACACAGAGGGAGGAACACTGAAGCTTTCTTT. Translated, it gives CASSLDRHRGRNTEAFF. The full variable domain, with the rest looked up from reference TRBV5-6 and TRBJ1-1, is DAGVTQSPTHLIKTRGQQVTLRCSPKSGHDTVSWYQQALGQGPQFIFQYYEEEERQRGNFPDRFSGHQFPNYSSELNVNALLLGDSALYLCASSLDRHRGRNTEAFFGQGTRLTVV.

This chain links TRBV19 with TRBJ1-4; D not resolved. V lost 2 bases, J lost 0 bases, and 10 bases lay in between. The germline CDR1 and CDR2 sequences are LNHDA and SQIVND (reference sequence). CDR3 size: 16 residues. CDR3 sequence reads: CASSIPGFATNEKLFF. The CDR3 DNA follows: TGTGCCAGTAGTATACCAGGATTTGCAACTAATGAAAAACTGTTTTTT.

The gene calls are TRBV3-1 (or the pseudogene TRBV3-2) and TRBJ2-5; TRBD2 agrees at 9 bases. Germline CDR1 reads LGHDT; CDR2 reads YNNKEL (reference sequence). The length of the CDR3 is 16 residues. The ends lost 0 bases at V and 5 bases at J; junction bases unmatched: 7. The CDR3 loop reads CASSQERLAGRETQYF. Written as DNA, the CDR3 is TGTGCCAGCAGCCAAGAACGTCTAGCGGGACGGGAGACCCAGTACTTC.

The chain recombines TRBV3-1 (or the pseudogene TRBV3-2) with TRBJ2-1, with 7 bases that match TRBD2. Germline V gene data show CDR1 as LGHDT and CDR2 as YNNKEL (reference sequence). Losses at the gene ends were 1 base for V and 3 bases for J; bases not matched to a gene: 3. This CDR3 has 15 amino acids. The CDR3, as DNA: TGTGCCAGCAGCCAAGCCGGGACTATCTACAATGAGCAGTTCTTC. Translated: CASSQAGTIYNEQFF.

This chain uses TRBV5-4 with TRBJ2-2, with TRBD1 matching 8 bases. CDR3 size: 15 residues. Trimming at V came to 2 bases and at J to 4 bases, leaving 4 bases not matched to a gene. Germline V gives CDR1 SGHNT, CDR2 YYREEE (reference sequence). The chain's CDR3 is CASSLETGGTGELFF. CDR3 DNA: TGTGCCAGCAGCTTAGAAACAGGGGGCACCGGGGAGCTGTTTTTT.

This clone has just one count. J is TRBJ2-7 and V is TRBV4-1; 9 bases align to TRBD2. Losses at the gene ends were 1 base for V and 1 base for J; bases not matched to a gene: 5. The CDR3 contains 16 residues. Germline CDR1 MGHRA, CDR2 YSYEKL. In nucleotides, the CDR3 is TGCGCCAGCAGCCAAGTTTGGCGGGAGGGATCCTACGAGCAGTACTTC. Translated: CASSQVWREGSYEQYF.

The J gene is TRBJ2-7, the V gene TRBV7-6, with TRBD2 matching over 7 bases. Germline V gene sequence: CDR1 SGHVS, CDR2 FNYEAQ. The CDR3 runs 15 residues. V shed 0 bases and J 3 bases; nucleotides not matched to a gene: 5. CDR3 residues: CASSLAGGTGYEQYF. DNA of the CDR3: TGTGCCAGCAGCTTAGCGGGAGGGACCGGCTACGAGCAGTACTTC.

The chain is built from TRBV6-2 or TRBV6-3 and TRBJ2-3; 10 bases are shared with TRBD2. The CDR3 covers 18 residues. The germline CDR1 and CDR2 sequences are MNHEY and SVGEGT. The junction had 8 bases not matched to a gene; V was cut back by 0 bases and J by 2 bases. Written as DNA, the CDR3 is TGTGCCAGCAGTTACTCGGCCAGCGGGGGGGATGACACAGATACGCAGTATTTT. This sequence encodes CASSYSASGGDDTDTQYF.

The V and J genes are TRBV6-1 and TRBJ1-5; the D gene is possibly TRBD1 (6 bases). CDR3 length equals 13 residues. Germline V gene data show CDR1 as MNHNS and CDR2 as SASEGT. Trimming shortened V by 3 bases and J by 5 bases, and 8 bases separated the two germline ends. The CDR3 region is CASSDQGYQPQHF. The DNA of the CDR3 is TGTGCCAGCAGTGATCAGGGGTATCAGCCCCAGCATTTT.

The V and J genes are TRBV7-9 and TRBJ2-1, with D perhaps matching TRBD2 (5 bases). V was cut by 1 base and J by 5 bases, with 9 bases left in between. This CDR3 comprises 14 residues. Germline V gives CDR1 SEHNR, CDR2 FQNEAQ (reference sequence). The CDR3 nucleotides are TGTGCCAGCAGCTTAGTGGCGGGCAACAATGAGCAGTTCTTC. It is translated as CASSLVAGNNEQFF.

This chain connects TRBV3-1 (or the pseudogene TRBV3-2) to TRBJ1-2, with D unresolved. Trimming left V 0 bases short and J 4 bases short, with 9 bases between. Germline V lookup: CDR1 LGHDT, CDR2 YNNKEL (reference sequence). The CDR3 totals 14 residues. The CDR3 DNA reads TGTGCCAGCAGCCAAGACACGGGAGCCTATGGCTACACCTTC. Its protein product is CASSQDTGAYGYTF.

This clone was recorded a few times. The chain links TRBV16 to TRBJ1-4, with a possible D match to TRBD1 (6 bases). The germline V and J ends were trimmed by 2 bases and 9 bases, with 10 bases remaining between them. CDR3 length: 13 residues. The V gene's germline CDR1 is KGHSY and CDR2 FQNENV. In DNA form, the CDR3 reads TGTGCCAGCAGCCAACGGACAGATCAAAAACTGTTTTTT. It codes for CASSQRTDQKLFF.

V and J are TRBV3-1 (or the pseudogene TRBV3-2) and TRBJ1-4; a weak D match, TRBD1 (6 bases). Germline assignment: CDR1 LGHDT and CDR2 YNNKEL (reference sequence). This CDR3 is built from 19 residues. V shed 1 base and J shed 5 bases, with 23 bases lying between them. CDR3 bases: TGTGCCAGCAGCCAAGTCGGCGGGGGGCGCGGGGTTGAGAATGAAAAACTGTTTTTT. The encoded protein is CASSQVGGGRGVENEKLFF.

V and J are TRBV6-5 and TRBJ1-3, with D unclear. The CDR3 runs to 13 residues. Germline CDR1 and CDR2: MNHEY and SVGAGI. V was clipped by 6 bases and J by 3 bases, with 9 bases between them. CDR3 sequence (DNA): TGTGCCAGCAGGCCGGGGTTTGGAAACACCATATATTTT. Amino acid sequence: CASRPGFGNTIYF.

The chain combines TRBV7-9 with TRBJ1-5; TRBD1 matches 7 bases. Germline V gives CDR1 SEHNR, CDR2 FQNEAQ (reference sequence). Trimming removed 4 bases from V and 3 bases from J; junction bases left unmatched: 6. The CDR3 has 15 amino acids. CDR3 in DNA: TGTGCCAGCAGCTCGACAGGGTCCCCCAATCAGCCCCAGCATTTT. Translated, it gives CASSSTGSPNQPQHF.

The chain links TRBV4-1 to TRBJ2-7, with 7 bases fitting TRBD1. The CDR3 extends over 16 amino acids. Germline V gives CDR1 MGHRA, CDR2 YSYEKL. V dropped 3 bases and J dropped 2; count of bases not matched to a gene: 10. The CDR3 protein is CASSHPTSQGAYEQYF. CDR3 DNA: TGCGCCAGCAGCCACCCGACCTCTCAGGGGGCCTACGAGCAGTACTTC.

The rearrangement joins TRBV5-1 to TRBJ1-3; possibly TRBD1 for D (5 bases). Trimming left V 1 base short and J 2 bases short, with 16 bases between. The germline V gene encodes CDR1 SGHRS and CDR2 YFSETQ. The CDR3 is 17 amino acids. CDR3 nucleotide sequence: TGCGCCAGCAGCTTGATGGCAGGGCCAACCACTGGAAACACCATATATTTT. It yields the protein CASSLMAGPTTGNTIYF.

The J gene is TRBJ1-4, the V gene TRBV7-2; D ambiguous. The ends were cut back, 1 base at V and 0 bases at J, with 9 bases in the middle. CDR3 size: 16 residues. Germline values: CDR1 SGHTA, CDR2 FQGNSA. CDR3 DNA: TGTGCCAGCAGCTTAGTCTTAGCCGCAACTAATGAAAAACTGTTTTTT. Translation: CASSLVLAATNEKLFF.